This entry features one TCR beta chain sequence. This specimen belongs to a study of T cells after somatic rescue of genetic block. Data came from immunoSEQ multiplex PCR; TCRdb stores just in-frame clones and leaves some out. The table records 9,500 to 10,000 clones, 74% of them present only once. This TCR came from a boy between 10 and 17 years old. Material: peripheral blood mononuclear cells (PBMCs).

The CDR3 sequence is CASSVSGATSNQPQHF. The CDR3 DNA sequence: TGTGCCAGCAGCGTGTCAGGGGCCACTAGCAATCAGCCCCAGCATTTT. The chain joins TRBV21-1 to TRBJ1-5; the D segment call TRBD1 is taken from the table without a DNA check. TRBV21-1 is an annotated pseudogene. CDR3 size: 16 residues.